The 22 T cell receptor beta chains given below trace back to one sample, sequenced in a study of blood T cell repertoires in COVID-19. Profiled with immunoSEQ multiplex PCR; TCRdb holds only in-frame clones, not every one. The sample contains about 380,000 clones, 85% to 90% of which appear only once. Sequencing was performed on PBMCs or T cells enriched from blood (not recorded which). The source is a woman under 30 who had recovered from COVID-19.

The rearrangement links TRBV7-2 to TRBJ1-1; a possible D gene is TRBD1 (6 bases). The CDR3 consists of 15 residues. Germline-derived CDR1 and CDR2 are SGHTA and FQGNSA. V lost 5 bases and J lost 0, with 13 bases in between. The CDR3, as DNA: TGTGCCAGCAGCACCACAGGGTTCATGAACACTGAAGCTTTCTTT. Its translation: CASSTTGFMNTEAFF. Variable domain in full (rest from reference TRBV7-2 and TRBJ1-1): GAGVSQSPSNKVTEKGKDVELRCDPISGHTALYWYRQSLGQGLEFLIYFQGNSAPDKSGLPSDRFSAERTGGSVSTLTIQRTQQEDSAVYLCASSTTGFMNTEAFFGQGTRLTVV.

The V and J genes are TRBV4-1 and TRBJ2-1, with D unresolved. Germline CDR1 and CDR2: MGHRA and YSYEKL. With 0 bases removed from V and 4 bases from J, the gap between germline ends came to 7 bases. The CDR3 spans 14 residues. CDR3 nucleotide sequence: TGCGCCAGCAGCCAAGATCCCAGTTACAATGAGCAGTTCTTC. As protein: CASSQDPSYNEQFF.

In this sample, this clone turned up once. The rearrangement links TRBV15 to TRBJ2-7; 8 bases fit TRBD1. CDR3 length equals 16 residues. Per germline, CDR1 LNHNV and CDR2 YYDKDF (reference sequence). V was clipped by 1 base and J by 5 bases; unmatched bases: 10. As DNA, the CDR3 is TGTGCCACCAGCAGAGTAGGTGCCGGGACAGGCAACGAGCAGTACTTC. This codes for CATSRVGAGTGNEQYF.

The genes are TRBV4-2 and TRBJ2-2; tentative D call: TRBD2 (6 bases). With 3 bases removed from V and 8 bases from J, the gap between germline ends came to 25 bases. Germline loops: CDR1 LGHNA, CDR2 YNFKEQ. This CDR3 contains 18 residues. Written as DNA, the CDR3 is TGTGCCAGCAGCCAGGCGGGGCTTGGACGGACTTATGGTGGGGAGCTGTTTTTT. Translated, it gives CASSQAGLGRTYGGELFF.

This clone was observed a single time. This sequence joins TRBV7-8 and TRBJ2-1, with a weak D call TRBD2 (6 bases). CDR1 and CDR2 from the germline V gene are SGHVS and FQNEAQ. Trimming cost V 6 bases and J 8 bases, with 26 bases left between them. The CDR3 extends over 17 amino acids. The CDR3 coding sequence is TGTGCCAGCAGTTCACTTGTAGCGGACCCGACATTGGATGAGCAGTTCTTC. Amino acids: CASSSLVADPTLDEQFF.

The rearrangement links TRBV7-9 to TRBJ1-1; 7 nucleotides align to TRBD1. V was clipped by 1 base and J by 7 bases; unmatched bases: 9. CDR1 SEHNR and CDR2 FQNEAQ come from the germline V gene (reference sequence). The CDR3 has 15 residues. The CDR3 coding sequence is TGTGCCAGCAGCTTAGATGACAGGGAAAGTGGTGAAGCTTTCTTT. Its translation: CASSLDDRESGEAFF.

The chain links TRBV29-1 to TRBJ1-1; no clear D gene. Trimming pared 2 bases from V and 0 bases from J, leaving 13 bases between. This CDR3 comprises 15 residues. Germline values: CDR1 SQVTM, CDR2 ANQGSEA. The CDR3 here is CSVERRSGLNTEAFF. The CDR3 bases are TGCAGCGTTGAACGTCGATCGGGATTGAACACTGAAGCTTTCTTT.

The rearrangement uses TRBV2 and TRBJ1-4; the D gene is possibly TRBD1 (6 bases). V was clipped by 6 bases and J by 5 bases, with 16 bases between them. The germline gives CDR1 SNHLY, CDR2 FYNNEI. The CDR3 length is 15 residues. CDR3 region: CASSAEDSNNEKLFF. CDR3 DNA sequence: TGTGCCAGCAGCGCTGAGGACAGTAACAATGAAAAACTGTTTTTT.

The chain has TRBV5-1 and TRBJ2-3; possibly TRBD1 for D (5 bases). There are 15 residues in the CDR3. Trimming took off 2 bases at V and 7 bases at J, with 17 bases between the two ends. Germline values: CDR1 SGHRS, CDR2 YFSETQ. CDR3 in amino acids: CASSFQGESANTQYF. The DNA of the CDR3 is TGCGCCAGCAGCTTCCAGGGCGAGAGCGCGAATACGCAGTATTTT.

CDR3 nucleotide sequence: TGTGCCAGCAGCCAAGACGGAGCCCCCTATGGCTACACCTTC. Translating gives CASSQDGAPYGYTF. This chain links TRBV14 with TRBJ1-2; D is unresolved. Trimming cost V 0 bases and J 4 bases, with 9 bases left between them. This CDR3 contains 14 residues. Per germline, CDR1 SGHDN and CDR2 FVKESK.

CDR3 sequence reads: CASDGKRGDTQYF. CDR3 sequence (DNA): TGTGCCTCCGACGGGAAGCGGGGAGATACGCAGTATTTT. The rearrangement joins TRBV30 to TRBJ2-3, with 7 bases lining up with TRBD2. Losses at the gene ends were 7 bases for V and 5 bases for J; bases not matched to a gene: 9. From germline, CDR1 is GTSNPN and CDR2 SVGIG (reference sequence). The CDR3 loop spans 13 amino acids. Combining the CDR3 with reference TRBV30 and TRBJ2-3 gives the whole variable domain SQTIHQWPATLVQPVGSPLSLECTVEGTSNPNLYWYRQAAGRGLQLLFYSVGIGQISSEVPQNLSASRPQDRQFILSSKKLLLSDSGFYLCASDGKRGDTQYFGPGTRLTVL.

For the CDR3, the DNA is TGTGCCAGCAGCTTGGTCTTGCGGGGGGGCACAGATACGCAGTATTTT. As protein: CASSLVLRGGTDTQYF. The genes are TRBV5-5 and TRBJ2-3, with TRBD2 matching 8 bases. Germline values: CDR1 SGHKS, CDR2 YYEKEE (reference sequence). V gave up 0 bases and J gave up 1 base; unmatched junction bases: 4. The CDR3 is made up of 16 amino acids. Full variable domain (rest looked up from reference TRBV5-5 and TRBJ2-3): DAGVTQSPTHLIKTRGQQVTLRCSPISGHKSVSWYQQVLGQGPQFIFQYYEKEERGRGNFPDRFSARQFPNYSSELNVNALLLGDSALYLCASSLVLRGGTDTQYFGPGTRLTVL.

V gene TRBV24-1 combines with J gene TRBJ1-5, with 9 bases lining up with TRBD1. The CDR3 is made up of 16 amino acids. V shed 4 bases and J 2 bases; nucleotides not matched to a gene: 5. Per the germline V gene, CDR1 is KGHDR and CDR2 is SFDVKD. The CDR3 DNA reads as TGTGCCACCAGTGAATCACAGGGGGCAGGCAATCAGCCCCAGCATTTT. This gives the protein CATSESQGAGNQPQHF.

The chain couples TRBV4-2 to TRBJ1-4, with D perhaps matching TRBD1 (6 bases). The V and J ends lost 0 bases and 7 bases respectively, with 15 bases between them. This CDR3 spans 16 amino acids. Per germline, CDR1 LGHNA and CDR2 YNFKEQ. The CDR3 DNA reads TGTGCCAGCAGCCAAGATAGGACAGATTTCCTTGAAAAACTGTTTTTT. This translates into CASSQDRTDFLEKLFF.

The chain has TRBV6-5 and TRBJ2-7, with 7 bases aligning to TRBD1. From germline, CDR1 is MNHEY and CDR2 SVGAGI. V shed 2 bases, J shed 5 bases, and the junction held 6 bases outside the gene matches. The CDR3 runs to 14 residues. The CDR3 here is CASSYEGAGDEQYF. In DNA form, the CDR3 reads TGTGCCAGCAGTTACGAGGGGGCAGGGGACGAGCAGTACTTC.

This clone was picked up one time. CDR3 protein: CASSFDGQAHGYTF. CDR3 DNA: TGTGCCAGCAGTTTTGACGGACAGGCACATGGCTACACCTTC. This chain uses TRBV28 with TRBJ1-2; 7 bases agree with TRBD1. V lost 3 bases and J lost 6; bases outside the gene matches: 7. Germline CDR1 reads MDHEN; CDR2 reads SYDVKM. The CDR3 runs 14 residues.

The chain combines TRBV5-5 with TRBJ1-2, with D possibly matching TRBD1 (5 bases). Germline lookup yields CDR1 SGHKS and CDR2 YYEKEE (reference sequence). V shed 0 bases and J shed 4 bases, with 13 bases lying between them. CDR3 length equals 15 residues. In DNA form, the CDR3 reads TGTGCCAGCAGCTTGGAATTGGTAGGGGTCTATGGCTACACCTTC. Its protein product is CASSLELVGVYGYTF.

V and J are TRBV7-3 and TRBJ2-3, with D maybe TRBD2 (7 bases). CDR1 and CDR2 from the germline V gene are SGHTA and FQGTGA. This CDR3 contains 14 residues. V was shortened by 8 bases and J by 0 bases, with 12 bases between the two germline ends. The CDR3 nucleotides are TGTGCCAGCTCGGGGGGCATGAGCACAGATACGCAGTATTTT. This translates into CASSGGMSTDTQYF.

The chain combines TRBV7-2 with TRBJ2-5; D remains ambiguous. The germline CDR1 and CDR2 sequences are SGHTA and FQGNSA. This CDR3 has 13 residues. V lost 2 bases, J lost 4 bases, and 8 bases lay in between. Here the CDR3 DNA reads TGTGCCAGCAGCTTATATCCGGGAGAGACCCAGTACTTC. Protein: CASSLYPGETQYF.

As to this clone: At one end, the junction sequence differs from germline, possibly due to a read error. The chain is built from TRBV5-1 and TRBJ2-5, with D hard to call. The CDR3 loop spans 12 amino acids. Looked up from germline, CDR1 is SGHRS and CDR2 is YFSETQ. CDR3 protein: CASSWPQEAQYF. The DNA for the CDR3 is TGCGCCAGCAGCTGGCCTCAAGAGGCCCAGTACTTC.

The genes are TRBV12-5 and TRBJ1-1, with 11 bases aligning to TRBD1. V lost 0 bases to trimming and J lost 5 bases; unmatched junction nucleotides: 5. CDR3 length equals 16 residues. From germline, CDR1 is LGHNT and CDR2 FRNRAP. The CDR3 coding sequence is TGTGCTAGTGGTTTGGTACTCGGACAGGGGGCTACTGAAGCTTTCTTT. It codes for CASGLVLGQGATEAFF.

The count of this clone is one. The chain recombines TRBV7-9 with TRBJ1-2, with a tentative D call TRBD1 (6 bases). Germline values: CDR1 SEHNR, CDR2 FQNEAQ (reference sequence). V was clipped by 6 bases and J by 4 bases, with 18 bases between them. The CDR3 has 15 amino acids. The CDR3 coding sequence is TGTGCCAGCAGTCGAGGGGGACGGAGAGTCTATGGCTACACCTTC. Amino acid sequence: CASSRGGRRVYGYTF.